The rows below give T cell receptor beta chains drawn from one sample of a study of T cells in Graves' hyperthyroidism and ophthalmopathy. MiXCR, applied by TCRdb to the multiplex PCR reads, yields one record per CDR3 protein. The profile shows 350,000 to 400,000 distinct CDR3 sequences, 15% of them singletons. Sequencing input: blood. The receptors originated from a woman younger than 45 with Graves' hyperthyroidism. CDR3s include the opening cysteine and the closing phenylalanine or tryptophan. The order of the fields is J gene, V gene, D gene, CDR3 length, clone size, CDR3 DNA, CDR3 protein. D genes are given only for firm matches. Size values are once, few and many counts, or a class for expanded clones, and some rows have none.

TRBJ2-7	TRBV5-1	TRBD1	14	many	TGCGCCAGCAGCTCGGGACAGACCTTCGACGAGCAGTACTTC	CASSSGQTFDEQYF
TRBJ2-1	TRBV28	-	16	many	TGTGCCAGCAGTTTATACTCAGGCAGTTCCTACAATGAGCAGTTCTTC	CASSLYSGSSYNEQFF
TRBJ1-4	TRBV6-1	-	15	-	TGTGCCAGCAGTGAAACCGAATGGCCCGAGGAAAAACTGTTTTTT	CASSETEWPEEKLFF
TRBJ1-2	TRBV12-3/TRBV12-4	-	13	many	TGTGCCAGCAGTTTCCCGGGAGTGGGCGGCTACACCTTC	CASSFPGVGGYTF
TRBJ2-5	TRBV20-1	TRBD1	15	many	TGCAGTGCTAGATCCCCTGGGACAGGGATAGAGACCCAGTACTTC	CSARSPGTGIETQYF
TRBJ2-5	TRBV28	-	14	few	TGTGCCAGCAGTTTATTGGGGCGGACCGGGACCCAGTACTTC	CASSLLGRTGTQYF
TRBJ1-5	TRBV28	-	13	many	TGTGCCAGCTATTACAATAGCAATCAGCCCCAGCATTTT	CASYYNSNQPQHF
TRBJ2-7	TRBV20-1	-	12	few	TGCAGTGGTATAGGCGATTCCTACGAGCAGTACTTC	CSGIGDSYEQYF
TRBJ2-7	TRBV6-5	-	18	many	TGTGCCAGCAGTTACTCGATTGTAAGGGCAGGTTTTACCTACGAGCAGTACTTC	CASSYSIVRAGFTYEQYF
TRBJ2-3	TRBV24-1	TRBD2	16	many	TGTGCCACCAGTGATCAGATAGCGGGAGGCACAGATACGCAGTATTTT	CATSDQIAGGTDTQYF
TRBJ2-3	TRBV7-2	-	15	-	TGTGCCAGCAGCCAGCCAACCGTACAGGGTCGTACGCAGTATTTT	CASSQPTVQGRTQYF
TRBJ2-7	TRBV28	TRBD1	13	many	TGTGCCAGCTCCGGGACAGGGTTTTACGAGCAGTACTTC	CASSGTGFYEQYF
TRBJ2-5	TRBV5-1	-	16	few	TGCGCCAGCAGCTTGGCTACGGGTATGAGCGGAGAGACCCAGTACTTC	CASSLATGMSGETQYF
TRBJ2-1	TRBV5-1	TRBD2	15	-	TGCGCCAGCAGGGAAGCGGGAGGGCCCGGCAATGAGCAGTTCTTC	CASREAGGPGNEQFF
TRBJ1-6	TRBV9	-	14	-	TGTGCCAGCAGCCCCCGCTCCTATAATTCACCCCTCCACTTT	CASSPRSYNSPLHF
TRBJ2-7	TRBV28	TRBD2	15	many	TGTGCCAGCAGCCCCCCGGGACTAGCAATTTCCGAGCAGTACTTC	CASSPPGLAISEQYF
TRBJ1-5	TRBV4-1	-	15	-	TGCGCCAGCAGCCAAGAATCCAGGGTCGGTCAGCCCCAGCATTTT	CASSQESRVGQPQHF
TRBJ1-2	TRBV7-2	-	13	once	TGTGCCAGCAGCCCCCGGACAGATCCCGGCTACACCTTC	CASSPRTDPGYTF
TRBJ2-1	TRBV3-1	TRBD2	17	few	TGTGCCAGCAGCCAAGTCCGGAGACTAGCTGCCTACAATGAGCAGTTCTTC	CASSQVRRLAAYNEQFF
TRBJ2-3	TRBV5-1	-	15	many	TGCGCCAGCAGCTCAGGGACGCGGAGCACAGATACGCAGTATTTT	CASSSGTRSTDTQYF
TRBJ1-1	TRBV3-1	-	15	many	TGTGCCAGCAGCCAACTACACCCGGGGAGCACTGAAGCTTTCTTT	CASSQLHPGSTEAFF
TRBJ2-1	TRBV27	-	15	many	TGTGCCAGCAGTCCCCTCCAGCCGGGTGGAAATGAGCAGTTCTTC	CASSPLQPGGNEQFF
TRBJ2-2	TRBV28	TRBD2	17	many	TGTGCCAGCAGTTTATACGCTAGCGGGAGGAGCGCCGGGGAGCTGTTTTTT	CASSLYASGRSAGELFF
TRBJ1-1	TRBV18	-	14	many	TGTGCCAGCTCAAAAAAGGGCAGGGACACTGAAGCTTTCTTT	CASSKKGRDTEAFF
TRBJ1-1	TRBV7-9	TRBD1	17	few	TGTGCCAGCAGCGACCTGGGACAGGGATCTGGGGGCACTGAAGCTTTCTTT	CASSDLGQGSGGTEAFF
TRBJ2-1	TRBV10-3	TRBD2	15	few	TGTGCCATCAGTGAAGGTAGCGGGAGTGGTAATGAGCAGTTCTTC	CAISEGSGSGNEQFF
TRBJ2-3	TRBV12-3/TRBV12-4	TRBD2	19	-	TGTGCCAGCAGTTTAGAGGGGACTAGCGGGCCCACTAGCACAGATACGCAGTATTTT	CASSLEGTSGPTSTDTQYF
TRBJ2-1	TRBV19	TRBD1	16	-	TGTGCCAGTAGTATCGATGCGGACAGGGGGCTCAATGAGCAGTTCTTC	CASSIDADRGLNEQFF
TRBJ2-5	TRBV10-1	-	13	many	TGCGCCAGCAGTGGGGAAATTAAAGAGACCCAGTACTTC	CASSGEIKETQYF
TRBJ2-1	TRBV20-1	TRBD2	15	-	TGCAGTGCTAGAGAACTAGCGGGAGCCTACAATGAGCAGTTCTTC	CSARELAGAYNEQFF
TRBJ1-2	TRBV10-3	-	12	-	TGTGCCATCGGACTGGGCGGCTATGGCTACACCTTC	CAIGLGGYGYTF
TRBJ2-3	TRBV7-6	TRBD2	15	-	TGTGCCAGCAGCGAGGACCGAGGGACTACCTATACGCAGTATTTT	CASSEDRGTTYTQYF
TRBJ2-2	TRBV9	-	16	-	TGTGCCAGCAGCGTTCAACCCCAAACGCAGTCCGGGGAGCTGTTTTTT	CASSVQPQTQSGELFF
TRBJ2-3	TRBV3-1	-	14	many	TGTGCCAGCAGTCCTGAATGGGGCGCAGATACGCAGTATTTT	CASSPEWGADTQYF
TRBJ1-4	TRBV20-1	-	18	few	TGCAGTGCTAGAGACCCGGGACAACCGACTGCAACTAATGAAAAACTGTTTTTT	CSARDPGQPTATNEKLFF
TRBJ2-5	TRBV3-1	TRBD2	14	many	TGTGCCAGCAGCTCCACGGGAGGTTTGGAGACCCAGTACTTC	CASSSTGGLETQYF
TRBJ1-5	TRBV28	TRBD1	12	few	TGTGCCAGCAGTTTGGAAGGGGGCGCCCAGCATTTT	CASSLEGGAQHF
TRBJ1-1	TRBV6-1	TRBD1	17	few	TGTGCCAGCAGCCCGAACCCGGCACAGGGGGCTTTTACTGAAGCTTTCTTT	CASSPNPAQGAFTEAFF
TRBJ1-2	TRBV11-2	TRBD1	14	few	TGTGCCAGCAGCTTAATCCGGGGACAGAATGGCTACACCTTC	CASSLIRGQNGYTF
TRBJ2-7	TRBV4-1	TRBD2	17	once	TGCGCCAGCAGCCAAGATCTAAGCCCAGCGGGAGTTTACGAGCAGTACTTC	CASSQDLSPAGVYEQYF
TRBJ2-7	TRBV19	TRBD2	15	many	TGTGCCAGTATGATAGCGGGAGGGCCCACCTACGAGCAGTACTTC	CASMIAGGPTYEQYF
TRBJ2-4	TRBV3-1	-	11	-	TGTGCCAGCAGCCAAGAAAACATTCAGTACTTC	CASSQENIQYF
TRBJ2-1	TRBV9	TRBD2	14	-	TGTGCCAGCAGCGTAGTATTTGGGGGGGTAGAGCAGTTCTTC	CASSVVFGGVEQFF
TRBJ2-7	TRBV6-6	TRBD2	15	many	TGTGCCAGCAGTTCCCTAGCGGGGGGCTCCTACGAGCAGTACTTC	CASSSLAGGSYEQYF
TRBJ1-2	TRBV9	-	16	few	TGTGCCAGCAGCGCATCGCCGGGGCGGAAAAACTATGGCTACACCTTC	CASSASPGRKNYGYTF
TRBJ2-4	TRBV28	-	15	many	TGTGCCAGCAGTGCGCCGAGTATAGCCAAAAACATTCAGTACTTC	CASSAPSIAKNIQYF
TRBJ1-2	TRBV5-1	TRBD1	12	many	TGCGCCAGCAGCTCACAGGGGGATGGCTACACCTTC	CASSSQGDGYTF
TRBJ2-5	TRBV28	-	14	-	TGTGCCAGCAGTTCTACAGGTTGGGGAGAGACCCAGTACTTC	CASSSTGWGETQYF
TRBJ2-7	TRBV28	TRBD1	15	once	TGTGCCAGCAGTTCCCGCCGGGACAGCTCCTACGAGCAGTACTTC	CASSSRRDSSYEQYF
TRBJ2-4	TRBV9	-	19	few	TGTGCCAGCAGCGAGAGCCCCTCCCCACAGGGTAATACCAAAAACATTCAGTACTTC	CASSESPSPQGNTKNIQYF
TRBJ2-1	TRBV28	TRBD2	17	few	TGTGCCAGCAGGCGAAGGACTAGCGGGAGATCCTACAATGAGCAGTTCTTC	CASRRRTSGRSYNEQFF
TRBJ1-2	TRBV5-1	-	16	-	TGCGCCAGCAGCTCGGGCACCGGGAATGATAAATATGGCTACACCTTC	CASSSGTGNDKYGYTF
TRBJ1-5	TRBV24-1	-	15	-	TGTGCCACCAGTGATTCGGGGGTTCCAGGTCAGCCCCAGCATTTT	CATSDSGVPGQPQHF